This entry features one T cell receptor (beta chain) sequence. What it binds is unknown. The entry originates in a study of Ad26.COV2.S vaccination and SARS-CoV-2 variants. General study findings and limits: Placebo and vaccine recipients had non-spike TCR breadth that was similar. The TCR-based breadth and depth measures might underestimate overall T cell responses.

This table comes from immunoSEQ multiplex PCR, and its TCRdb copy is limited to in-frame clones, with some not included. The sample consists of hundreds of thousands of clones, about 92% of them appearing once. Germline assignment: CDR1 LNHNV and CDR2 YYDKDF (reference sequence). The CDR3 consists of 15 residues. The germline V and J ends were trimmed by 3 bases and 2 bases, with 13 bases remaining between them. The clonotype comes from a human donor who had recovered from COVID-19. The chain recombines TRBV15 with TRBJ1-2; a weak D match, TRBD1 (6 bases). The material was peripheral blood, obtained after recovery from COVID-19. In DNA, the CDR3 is TGTGCCACCAGCAGGATTCTAGGGGGAAACTATGGCTACACCTTC. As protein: CATSRILGGNYGYTF.